These 14 T cell receptor beta chains were all obtained from the same sample, sequenced in a study of blood T cell repertoires in COVID-19. Produced via immunoSEQ multiplex PCR; TCRdb's table is partial and in-frame only. This sample has approximately 250,000 clones, with 70% to 90% found just once. Sequencing input: peripheral blood. The receptors stem from a middle-aged man with acute or convalescent COVID-19.

This clone appeared a few times. V and J are TRBV24-1 and TRBJ2-1, with 7 bases aligning to TRBD1. Trimming removed 6 bases from V and 4 bases from J; junction bases left unmatched: 2. The germline CDR1 and CDR2 sequences are KGHDR and SFDVKD. The CDR3 sequence is 13 residues long. CDR3 loop: CATSKDRYNEQFF. Here the CDR3 DNA reads TGTGCCACCAGTAAGGACAGGTACAATGAGCAGTTCTTC.

The chain is built from TRBV29-1 and TRBJ2-5; 9 bases map to TRBD1. Germline V CDR1 and CDR2: SQVTM, ANQGSEA. The ends lost 1 base at V and 1 base at J; junction bases unmatched: 10. The CDR3 length is 17 residues. The CDR3 protein is CSVEGHMTTGGQETQYF. CDR3 in DNA: TGCAGCGTTGAAGGCCATATGACGACAGGGGGCCAAGAGACCCAGTACTTC.

CDR3 sequence reads: CASSLWGNRTRPSYEQYF. CDR3 sequence (DNA): TGCGCCAGCAGCTTGTGGGGTAACAGGACTAGACCCTCCTACGAGCAGTACTTC. The chain is built from TRBV5-1 and TRBJ2-7; 7 nucleotides line up with TRBD2. Trimming at V came to 1 base and at J to 0 bases, leaving 13 bases not matched to a gene. This CDR3 has 18 amino acids. CDR1 and CDR2 from the germline V gene are SGHRS and YFSETQ.

CDR3 DNA: TGTGCCAGCAGCTTAGTGGGCAGAAGCTCCTACGAGCAGTACTTC. This sequence encodes CASSLVGRSSYEQYF. The V gene is TRBV7-9, the J gene TRBJ2-7; unclear D gene. The germline gives CDR1 SEHNR, CDR2 FQNEAQ (reference sequence). The germline V and J ends were trimmed by 1 base and 0 bases, with 10 bases remaining between them. The CDR3 has 15 residues.

The chain is built from TRBV5-1 and TRBJ2-7, with 10 bases lining up with TRBD1. The germline gives CDR1 SGHRS, CDR2 YFSETQ. Trimming at V came to 5 bases and at J to 2 bases, leaving 7 bases not matched to a gene. The length of the CDR3 is 15 residues. The CDR3: CASSFGQGGPYEQYF. The CDR3 coding sequence is TGCGCCAGCAGTTTTGGACAGGGGGGCCCCTACGAGCAGTACTTC.

The V gene is TRBV5-1, the J gene TRBJ2-7; the match to TRBD1 covers 7 bases. The CDR3 sequence is 15 residues long. Germline trimming cut 0 bases from V and 0 bases from J; bases unmatched to any gene: 3. Germline CDR1 and CDR2: SGHRS and YFSETQ. CDR3 DNA sequence: TGCGCCAGCAGCTTGGAGGGGGCCAGCTCCTACGAGCAGTACTTC. This sequence encodes CASSLEGASSYEQYF.

The chain is built from TRBV4-1 and TRBJ1-5; D remains ambiguous. The V end was cut by 5 bases, the J end by 2 bases, with 10 bases between. Per the germline V gene, CDR1 is MGHRA and CDR2 is YSYEKL. This CDR3 has 14 amino acids. The CDR3 region has the DNA TGCGCCAGCAGCACGCGGGTTGGCAATCAGCCCCAGCATTTT. This translates into CASSTRVGNQPQHF.

The chain links TRBV6-1 to TRBJ1-2, with D possibly TRBD1 on 6 matching bases. Germline-derived CDR1 and CDR2 are MNHNS and SASEGT. This CDR3 is built from 15 residues. V shed 3 bases and J shed 1 base, with 12 bases lying between them. The CDR3 reads CASSDFRGHNYGYTF. CDR3 DNA: TGTGCCAGCAGTGATTTCAGGGGCCATAACTATGGCTACACCTTC.

The chain is built from TRBV6-6 and TRBJ1-6; D ambiguous. Trimming removed 1 base from V and 7 bases from J, with 5 bases in between. The germline V gene encodes CDR1 MNHNY and CDR2 SVGAGI (reference sequence). There are 13 residues in the CDR3. DNA of the CDR3: TGTGCCAGCAGTTACTTGGAGAATTCACCCCTCCACTTT. Protein product: CASSYLENSPLHF.

The CDR3 loop is CASSAWDRPGDNSPLHF. The CDR3 DNA reads as TGTGCCAGCAGCGCCTGGGACCGTCCGGGGGATAATTCACCCCTCCACTTT. This rearrangement joins TRBV2 to TRBJ1-6; tentatively, D is TRBD1 (5 bases). The CDR3 runs 17 residues. Germline V gene sequence: CDR1 SNHLY, CDR2 FYNNEI. V was trimmed by 6 bases and J by 5 bases, leaving 20 bases between them.

The chain links TRBV7-6 to TRBJ2-7; 11 bases fit TRBD1. The germline CDR1 and CDR2 sequences are SGHVS and FNYEAQ. V lost 2 bases and J lost 3; bases outside the gene matches: 3. This CDR3 is built from 15 residues. The CDR3 sequence: CASSLSGQGGYEQYF. The CDR3 DNA reads TGTGCCAGCAGCTTATCGGGACAGGGGGGCTACGAGCAGTACTTC.

Ten or more counts support this clone. V is TRBV4-1 and J is TRBJ1-3; 8 bases align to TRBD1. J gave up 1 base and V 3 bases, and 2 bases lay outside the gene matches. The CDR3 length is 15 residues. Germline CDR1 and CDR2: MGHRA and YSYEKL. CDR3: CASSQDRESGNTIYF. The CDR3 DNA is TGCGCCAGCAGCCAGGACAGGGAATCTGGAAACACCATATATTTT.

The chain has TRBV28 and TRBJ1-4; TRBD1 agrees at 9 bases. Germline CDR1 reads MDHEN; CDR2 reads SYDVKM. This CDR3 region has 17 residues. V was pared by 5 bases and J by 1 base, with 8 bases of the junction left unmatched. This CDR3 reads CASSLGTGSLTNEKLFF. The CDR3 nucleotides read TGTGCCAGCAGTCTGGGGACAGGGTCGTTAACTAATGAAAAACTGTTTTTT.

J is TRBJ2-7 and V is TRBV28, with D possibly being TRBD1 (5 bases). Trimming took off 2 bases at V and 1 base at J, with 12 bases between the two ends. Germline values: CDR1 MDHEN, CDR2 SYDVKM. The CDR3 covers 15 residues. CDR3 protein: CASSLRQGRSYEQYF. The CDR3 DNA is TGTGCCAGCAGTTTACGCCAGGGAAGGTCCTACGAGCAGTACTTC.